These 17 T cell receptor beta chains were all obtained from the same sample, sequenced in a study of T cell responses to AZD1222 COVID-19 vaccine. Produced via immunoSEQ multiplex PCR; TCRdb's table is partial and in-frame only. There are approximately 26,000 clones in the sample; 80% to 90% occur only once, and under 3.5% lies in the top ten. The sequencing used peripheral blood, collected 28 days after the second AZD1222 dose. The receptors stem from an adult who received the AZD1222 COVID-19 vaccine.

V gene TRBV29-1 combines with J gene TRBJ1-1, with D maybe TRBD1 (5 bases). In germline, CDR1 is SQVTM, CDR2 ANQGSEA. CDR3 length: 13 residues. V gave up 6 bases and J gave up 1 base, with 12 bases separating them. CDR3 in DNA: TGCAGCGTAGCGGAGCAGGGGAACACTGAAGCTTTCTTT. Translating gives CSVAEQGNTEAFF.

This clone was recorded once. The chain couples TRBV5-6 to TRBJ1-2; perhaps TRBD1 as D (5 bases). The germline V gene has CDR1 SGHDT and CDR2 YYEEEE. The V gene lost 0 bases and the J gene lost 6 bases, with 15 bases spanning the gap. This CDR3 has 15 residues. In DNA, the CDR3 is TGTGCCAGCAGCTTGGCCGGGGCGGTCAATGATGGCTACACCTTC. Translation gives CASSLAGAVNDGYTF. Variable domain in full (rest from reference TRBV5-6 and TRBJ1-2): DAGVTQSPTHLIKTRGQQVTLRCSPKSGHDTVSWYQQALGQGPQFIFQYYEEEERQRGNFPDRFSGHQFPNYSSELNVNALLLGDSALYLCASSLAGAVNDGYTFGSGTRLTVV.

The V gene is TRBV18, the J gene TRBJ1-5, with no clear D. CDR1 KGHSH and CDR2 LQKENI come from the germline V gene. V was trimmed by 1 base and J by 5 bases, leaving 12 bases between them. The length of the CDR3 is 15 residues. The CDR3 nucleotides are TGTGCCAGCTCACCACTAGGGCTACCCGATCAGCCCCAGCATTTT. Protein: CASSPLGLPDQPQHF.

The CDR3 nucleotides read TGTGCCAGCAGAAGGACTAGCGGGGCCAAAAACATTCAGTACTTC. This sequence encodes CASRRTSGAKNIQYF. The J gene is TRBJ2-4, the V gene TRBV6-5, with 11 bases that match TRBD2. CDR1 MNHEY and CDR2 SVGAGI come from the germline V gene. The trim removed 6 bases at V and 1 base at J, leaving 2 bases unmatched. CDR3 length equals 15 residues.

This clone was seen once. V is TRBV6-2 or TRBV6-3 and J is TRBJ2-7; D perhaps matches TRBD2 (6 bases). Germline values: CDR1 MNHEY, CDR2 SVGEGT. The CDR3 spans 14 residues. V was clipped by 2 bases and J by 2 bases, with 10 bases between them. The CDR3 protein is CASSYGAGPYEQYF. The CDR3 region has the DNA TGTGCCAGCAGTTACGGAGCGGGCCCCTACGAGCAGTACTTC.

V and J are TRBV29-1 and TRBJ2-1; D might be TRBD2 (6 bases). CDR1 and CDR2 from the germline V gene are SQVTM and ANQGSEA. This CDR3 is built from 15 residues. Trimming removed 0 bases at V and 4 bases at J, with 13 bases between. The CDR3: CSVEDLGGGYNEQFF. Here the CDR3 DNA reads TGCAGCGTTGAAGACCTCGGGGGAGGTTACAATGAGCAGTTCTTC.

This chain links TRBV4-1 with TRBJ2-5, with TRBD1 as a possible D gene (5 bases). The germline CDR1 and CDR2 sequences are MGHRA and YSYEKL. The CDR3 has 16 amino acids. With 0 bases removed from V and 0 bases from J, the gap between germline ends came to 11 bases. CDR3 amino acids: CASSQDRQSHQETQYF. The CDR3 bases are TGCGCCAGCAGCCAAGACCGACAGAGCCACCAAGAGACCCAGTACTTC.

For the CDR3, the DNA is TGCGCCAGCAGTTGGCAGCAGAACACTGAAGCTTTCTTT. It specifies CASSWQQNTEAFF. The chain has TRBV5-1 and TRBJ1-1; D is unclear. Germline CDR1 SGHRS, CDR2 YFSETQ. The V gene lost 5 bases and the J gene lost 1 base, with 9 bases spanning the gap. This CDR3 spans 13 amino acids.

The CDR3 DNA is TGTGCCAGCAGCCAAGATTGGCTTCGCACAGATACGCAGTATTTT. Amino acids: CASSQDWLRTDTQYF. This rearrangement joins TRBV3-1 (or the pseudogene TRBV3-2) to TRBJ2-3; D uncertain. CDR1 and CDR2 (germline): LGHDT, YNNKEL (reference sequence). The V and J ends lost 0 bases and 1 base respectively, with 8 bases between them. CDR3 length equals 15 residues.

The V and J genes are TRBV5-1 and TRBJ2-5; unclear D gene. The V gene lost 3 bases and the J gene lost 7 bases, with 7 bases spanning the gap. The CDR3 is 11 residues long. CDR1 is SGHRS and CDR2 is YFSETQ in the germline V gene. CDR3 amino acids: CASSSGPTQYF. CDR3 bases: TGCGCCAGCAGCTCCGGTCCGACCCAGTACTTC.

This clone is deemed medium-sized. The chain uses TRBV4-1 and TRBJ2-7, with D perhaps matching TRBD1 (6 bases). This CDR3 contains 14 residues. Trimming left V 0 bases short and J 5 bases short, with 11 bases between. Germline V lookup: CDR1 MGHRA, CDR2 YSYEKL. For the CDR3, the DNA is TGCGCCAGCAGCCAAGATCCAGGGGATGACGAGCAGTACTTC. It specifies CASSQDPGDDEQYF.

This chain uses TRBV18 with TRBJ1-2; possible D gene TRBD1, 6 bases. CDR1 is KGHSH and CDR2 is LQKENI in the germline V gene. V was clipped by 3 bases and J by 0 bases, with 17 bases between them. The CDR3 contains 17 residues. The CDR3 region has the DNA TGTGCCAGCTCACCCGGACAGACGCCGTCCGCTAACTATGGCTACACCTTC. Translation: CASSPGQTPSANYGYTF. Combining the CDR3 with reference TRBV18 and TRBJ1-2 gives the whole variable domain NAGVMQNPRHLVRRRGQEARLRCSPMKGHSHVYWYRQLPEEGLKFMVYLQKENIIDESGMPKERFSAEFPKEGPSILRIQQVVRGDSAAYFCASSPGQTPSANYGYTFGSGTRLTVV.

The chain combines TRBV9 with TRBJ2-7; D uncertain. V lost 0 bases, J lost 2 bases, and 9 bases lay in between. The length of the CDR3 is 14 residues. Germline V gene data show CDR1 as SGDLS and CDR2 as YYNGEE. CDR3 residues: CASSVAPVPYEQYF. The CDR3, as DNA: TGTGCCAGCAGCGTAGCACCGGTACCCTACGAGCAGTACTTC.

This clone was seen only a few times. The gene calls are TRBV6-5 and TRBJ2-7, with TRBD1 identical over 7 bases. J lost 6 bases, V lost 2 bases, and 7 bases had no gene match. Germline CDR1 reads MNHEY; CDR2 reads SVGAGI. The CDR3 is 14 residues long. CDR3 sequence reads: CASSYRDRQSEQYF. In nucleotides, the CDR3 is TGTGCCAGCAGTTACAGGGACAGACAAAGCGAGCAGTACTTC.

Comment on this clone: One end of the junction is discordant with germline, which a read error may explain. V usage is TRBV7-7 and J usage is TRBJ2-3; 7 bases align to TRBD2. The germline gives CDR1 SSHAT, CDR2 FNYEAQ (reference sequence). The CDR3 is made up of 15 amino acids. CDR3 in amino acids: CASSLAGTSTDTQYF. CDR3 bases: TGTGCTAGCAGCTTAGCGGGCACTAGCACAGATACGCAGTATTTT.

The chain is built from TRBV10-2 and TRBJ1-1; no firm D call. Trimming cost V 5 bases and J 1 base, with 5 bases left between them. The V gene's germline CDR1 is WSHSY and CDR2 SAAADI. CDR3 length: 12 amino acids. CDR3 sequence reads: CASSPGNTEAFF. CDR3 sequence (DNA): TGCGCCAGCAGTCCAGGGAACACTGAAGCTTTCTTT.

The V and J genes are TRBV19 and TRBJ1-5; the match to TRBD1 covers 9 bases. The CDR3 is made up of 15 amino acids. V lost 7 bases, J lost 0 bases, and 4 bases stayed unmatched. CDR1 and CDR2 from the germline V gene are LNHDA and SQIVND (reference sequence). This CDR3 is CASTRTGASNQPQHF. The CDR3, as DNA: TGTGCCAGTACTAGGACAGGGGCTAGCAATCAGCCCCAGCATTTT.